This T cell receptor beta chain was sequenced in a study of blood T cell repertoires in COVID-19. The overall study: Before being deemed recovered, Cohort 3 donors had two negative PCRs, clearance, or symptom resolution. The origin of the acute and convalescent COVID-19 samples was the United States, Italy and Spain. Sample material is recorded as cDNA or gDNA derived from T cells, B-cell-depleted T cells, or PBMCs.

Under the authors' procedure: Reference gene primer amplification in the assay estimated nucleated cell counts. The method was immunoSEQ multiplex PCR; TCRdb's version includes in-frame clones alone and lacks a portion of them. V and J calls and clone size are as listed in that table; D and trimming were resolved from the DNA. The repertoire has about 280,000 clones, about 88% of them found once; the top ten carry 2% to 2.5%. This sequence was found in a woman in her fifties or sixties in a cohort exposed to, infected with or recovered from COVID-19 (not recorded which). The source material was PBMCs or T cells enriched from blood (not recorded which).

The CDR3, as DNA: TGTGCCAGCAGCTTGAAGGGGGCCTACGAGCAGTACTTC. It yields the protein CASSLKGAYEQYF. The chain carries TRBV7-6 and TRBJ2-7, with D perhaps matching TRBD1 (6 bases). CDR3 length: 13 residues. Germline loops: CDR1 SGHVS, CDR2 FNYEAQ. V lost 3 bases, J lost 2 bases, and 8 bases lay in between.